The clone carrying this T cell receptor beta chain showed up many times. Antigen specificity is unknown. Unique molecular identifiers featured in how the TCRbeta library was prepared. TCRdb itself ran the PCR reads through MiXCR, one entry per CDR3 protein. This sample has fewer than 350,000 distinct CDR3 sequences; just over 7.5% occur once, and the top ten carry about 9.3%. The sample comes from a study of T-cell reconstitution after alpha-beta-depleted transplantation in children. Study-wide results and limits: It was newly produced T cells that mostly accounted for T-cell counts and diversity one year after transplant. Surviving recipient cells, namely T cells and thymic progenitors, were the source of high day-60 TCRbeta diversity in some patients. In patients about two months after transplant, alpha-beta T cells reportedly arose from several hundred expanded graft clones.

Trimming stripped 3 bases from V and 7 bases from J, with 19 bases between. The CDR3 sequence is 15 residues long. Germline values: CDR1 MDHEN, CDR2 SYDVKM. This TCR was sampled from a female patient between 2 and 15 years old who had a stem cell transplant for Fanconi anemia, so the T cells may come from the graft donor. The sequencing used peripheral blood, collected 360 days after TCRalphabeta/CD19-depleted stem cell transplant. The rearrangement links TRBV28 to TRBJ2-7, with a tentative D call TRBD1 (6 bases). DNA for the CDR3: TGTGCCAGCAGTTTCTCAACTGGGGGCTCGGGAGAGCAGTACGTC. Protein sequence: CASSFSTGGSGEQYV.